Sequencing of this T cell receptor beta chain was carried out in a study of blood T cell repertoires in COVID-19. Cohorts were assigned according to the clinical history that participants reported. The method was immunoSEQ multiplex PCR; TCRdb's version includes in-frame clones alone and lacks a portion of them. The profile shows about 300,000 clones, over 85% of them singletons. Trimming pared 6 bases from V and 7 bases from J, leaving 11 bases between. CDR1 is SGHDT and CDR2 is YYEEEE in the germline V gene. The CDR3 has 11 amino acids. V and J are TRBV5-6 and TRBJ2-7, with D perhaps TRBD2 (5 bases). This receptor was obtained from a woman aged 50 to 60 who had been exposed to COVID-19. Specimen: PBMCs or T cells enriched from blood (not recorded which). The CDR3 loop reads CASTLAGEQYF. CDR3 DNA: TGTGCCAGCACCCTTGCGGGTGAGCAGTACTTC.